This T cell receptor beta chain was identified in a study of cytomegalovirus exposure and HLA in healthy donors. The study ran its PCR with 60 Vbeta and 13 Jbeta primers. The protocol was immunoSEQ multiplex PCR, while the TCRdb copy is restricted to in-frame clones and leaves out a portion. The table lists some 180,000 clones, roughly 77% of them singletons. Study-level findings and limits: Presence/absence analyses assumed roughly uniform sequencing depth across donors.

On this clone: Its antigen is still unknown.

The CDR3 is 14 amino acids. V gave up 5 bases and J gave up 2 bases, with 13 bases separating them. Germline V gene sequence: CDR1 SGDLS, CDR2 YYNGEE. The specimen was PBMCs. The sequence derives from a woman aged 30 to 39 in good health and CMV-seronegative. This chain connects TRBV9 to TRBJ1-1; D may be TRBD1 (6 bases). CDR3 loop: CASSSGDINTEAFF. The CDR3 DNA reads TGTGCCAGCAGTTCAGGGGATATAAACACTGAAGCTTTCTTT.